This T cell receptor (beta chain) is drawn from a study of cytomegalovirus exposure and HLA in healthy donors. Germline CDR1 KGHSH, CDR2 LQKENI. The CDR3 is 14 residues long. V was cut by 3 bases and J by 7 bases, with 13 bases left in between. The PCR had 60 Vbeta and 13 Jbeta primers. Method: immunoSEQ multiplex PCR; TCRdb's copy keeps in-frame clones and lacks some. This sample carries roughly 120,000 clones, around 78% of them seen once, and the ten largest clones take about 1.8%. Sample: PBMCs. The V gene is TRBV18, the J gene TRBJ2-1, with D possibly matching TRBD1 (7 bases). The TCR originated in a man in his fifties in good health and CMV-seronegative. CDR3 DNA: TGTGCCAGCTCACCGGAGACAGGGAGGAATGAGCAGTTCTTC. This sequence encodes CASSPETGRNEQFF.